This record covers a single T cell receptor beta chain. Its target is unknown. From resections taken during corrective heart surgery, the thymus tissue was obtained. This entry belongs to a study of human thymus T cells. Study-wide results and limits: Thymic repertoires of unrelated individuals were reported in related research to overlap highly.

The CDR3 has 14 amino acids. In germline, CDR1 is SGDLS, CDR2 YYNGEE. The junction had 6 bases not matched to a gene; V was cut back by 3 bases and J by 6 bases. Assay used: immunoSEQ multiplex PCR; TCRdb lists only in-frame clones, some missing. The repertoire includes tens of thousands of clones, over 85% of them detected once, and 0.034% sits in the top ten. The chain links TRBV9 to TRBJ2-7; 10 bases fit TRBD2. The sequencing input was thymus tissue. The sequence derives from a girl less than two years old with a congenital heart defect but otherwise immunologically healthy. The CDR3 loop is CASSGASGSSEQYF. The DNA for the CDR3 is TGTGCCAGCAGCGGTGCTAGCGGGAGCAGCGAGCAGTACTTC.